Sequencing of this T cell receptor beta chain was carried out in a study of T cell responses to AZD1222 COVID-19 vaccine. The overall study: Pooling was applied to second doses at about 4 or about 12 weeks.

Points from the study as a whole: Rises in breadth and depth of Spike-specific TCRs came after two AZD1222 doses. Seropositive at baseline were only a handful of AZD1222 recipients. White British people made up most donors, females outnumbered males, and clonal diversity was possibly underestimated.

Details on this clone: The antigen remains undetermined.

Clones were sequenced by immunoSEQ multiplex PCR, and TCRdb holds only the in-frame ones, with some missing. This sample has more than 85,000 clones, with around 80% found just once. The CDR3 covers 13 residues. Germline-derived CDR1 and CDR2 are MNHEY and SMNVEV (reference sequence). Between the trimmed V and J ends, which lost 6 bases and 3 bases, there was a span of 12 bases. The sequencing used peripheral blood, collected on day 0 of AZD1222 vaccination. J is TRBJ2-7 and V is TRBV27; possibly TRBD1 or TRBD2 for D (5 bases each). This receptor was identified in an adult in good health. The chain's CDR3 is CASSARDGYEQYF. DNA of the CDR3: TGTGCCAGCAGCGCCCGGGACGGCTACGAGCAGTACTTC.